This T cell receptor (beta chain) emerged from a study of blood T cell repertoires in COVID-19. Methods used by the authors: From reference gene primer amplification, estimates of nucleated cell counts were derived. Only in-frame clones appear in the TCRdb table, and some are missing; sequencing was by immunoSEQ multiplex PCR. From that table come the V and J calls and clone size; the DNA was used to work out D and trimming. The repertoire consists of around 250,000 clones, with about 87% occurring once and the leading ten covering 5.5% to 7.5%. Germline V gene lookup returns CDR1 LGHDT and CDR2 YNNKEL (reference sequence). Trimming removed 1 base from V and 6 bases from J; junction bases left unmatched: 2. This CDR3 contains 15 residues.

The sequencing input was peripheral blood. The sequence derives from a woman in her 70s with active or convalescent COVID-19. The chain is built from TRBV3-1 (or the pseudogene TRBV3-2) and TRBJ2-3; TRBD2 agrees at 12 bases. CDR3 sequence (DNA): TGTGCCAGCAGCCAAGCCGGGACTAGCGGGGATACGCAGTATTTT. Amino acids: CASSQAGTSGDTQYF.